This TCR beta chain was identified in a study of OX40 agonist ivuxolimab in advanced cancers. Across the study: An anti-OX40 (CD134) antibody with agonistic activity, ivuxolimab, was administered to patients.

The CDR3 loop spans 17 amino acids. The germline V gene has CDR1 SNHLY and CDR2 FYNNEI. With V trimmed by 6 bases and J by 1 base, 8 bases remained unmatched. This clone was detected once. The data were produced by immunoSEQ multiplex PCR, yet TCRdb's version contains in-frame clones alone and is incomplete. The repertoire consists of about 130,000 clones, with about 93% occurring once and the leading ten covering roughly 1%. The chain links TRBV2 to TRBJ1-6; 8 bases match TRBD1. The sequencing used CD4+ or CD8+ T cells sorted from blood, collected in a trial of the OX40 agonist ivuxolimab. This TCR was recovered from an adult with an advanced solid tumor such as melanoma, head and neck, liver or kidney cancer. The CDR3 nucleotides are TGTGCCAGCAGATCGCAGGGGGCTGGGTCCTATAATTCACCCCTCCACTTT. As protein: CASRSQGAGSYNSPLHF.